This T cell receptor beta chain was documented in a study of cytomegalovirus exposure and HLA in healthy donors. The V gene lost 0 bases and the J gene lost 0 bases, with 7 bases spanning the gap. CDR1 MNHEY and CDR2 SMNVEV come from the germline V gene (reference sequence). The CDR3 runs to 15 residues. The data were produced by immunoSEQ multiplex PCR, yet TCRdb's version contains in-frame clones alone and is incomplete. The table lists 150,000 or so clones, approximately 81% of them singletons. The rearrangement joins TRBV27 to TRBJ2-3; D may be TRBD1 (5 bases). The sequence was obtained from a man aged 25 to 40 in good health and CMV-seropositive. Specimen: PBMCs. This CDR3 is CASSLSGQSTDTQYF. The DNA of the CDR3 is TGTGCCAGCAGTTTATCGGGGCAGAGCACAGATACGCAGTATTTT.